Below, 25 T cell receptor beta chains from the same sample are listed, as sequenced in a study of cytomegalovirus exposure and HLA in healthy donors. Vbeta (60) and Jbeta (13) primers were used in the PCR. Using immunoSEQ multiplex PCR, the repertoire was profiled, and TCRdb retains in-frame clones only, with some absent. Of roughly 150,000 clones listed, about three quarters were seen once; the top ten hold about 10%. The sample consisted of PBMCs. The origin of the receptors is a man between 25 and 39 years old in good health and CMV-seropositive.

The chain combines TRBV6-1 with TRBJ1-2; D gene unclear. CDR1 and CDR2 from the germline V gene are MNHNS and SASEGT. Trimming pared 1 base from V and 7 bases from J, leaving 13 bases between. This CDR3 has 14 amino acids. The CDR3 DNA follows: TGTGCCAGCAGTGAAGTGTACTGGGCAGGTGGCTACACCTTC. This gives the protein CASSEVYWAGGYTF.

A single count supports this clone. The chain carries TRBV6-5 and TRBJ2-2; tentatively, D is TRBD1 (7 bases). The V gene's germline CDR1 is MNHEY and CDR2 SVGAGI. With 0 bases removed from V and 4 bases from J, the gap between germline ends came to 9 bases. The CDR3 covers 15 residues. For the CDR3, the DNA is TGTGCCAGCAGTTACTCCCAGGGGGGCACCGGGGAGCTGTTTTTT. This encodes CASSYSQGGTGELFF.

This clone showed up just once. The gene calls are TRBV5-4 and TRBJ1-1; D might be TRBD1 (5 bases). Looked up from germline, CDR1 is SGHNT and CDR2 is YYREEE (reference sequence). Trimming took 4 bases from V and 1 from J, leaving 14 bases between them. The length of the CDR3 is 15 residues. The CDR3 is CASSLGDGQNTEAFF. In nucleotides, the CDR3 is TGTGCCAGCAGCCTGGGAGACGGACAGAACACTGAAGCTTTCTTT.

This chain joins TRBV9 and TRBJ2-1, with 7 bases lining up with TRBD1. There are 17 residues in the CDR3. From germline, CDR1 is SGDLS and CDR2 YYNGEE. V lost 3 bases, J lost 7 bases, and 16 bases stayed unmatched. The CDR3 sequence: CASSAYSTGVMLNEQFF. In DNA, the CDR3 is TGTGCCAGCAGCGCCTATTCTACAGGGGTCATGTTAAATGAGCAGTTCTTC.

The chain couples TRBV30 to TRBJ1-1, with 7 bases fitting TRBD1. The V gene end was trimmed by 3 bases and the J gene end by 5 bases; junction bases not matched to a gene: 9. CDR3 length: 14 amino acids. Germline CDR1 GTSNPN, CDR2 SVGIG (reference sequence). The CDR3 loop is CAWSLSGGRTEAFF. The CDR3 DNA is TGTGCCTGGAGCCTTTCAGGGGGAAGGACTGAAGCTTTCTTT.

The rearrangement links TRBV28 to TRBJ2-7, with 9 bases that match TRBD1. V was pared by 4 bases and J by 6 bases, with 13 bases of the junction left unmatched. The CDR3 is 16 amino acids. In germline, CDR1 is MDHEN, CDR2 SYDVKM. CDR3 sequence: CASSSEPGQGSLEQYF. The CDR3 DNA reads as TGTGCCAGCAGTTCCGAACCGGGACAGGGCTCACTCGAGCAGTACTTC. Variable domain in full (rest from reference TRBV28 and TRBJ2-7): DVKVTQSSRYLVKRTGEKVFLECVQDMDHENMFWYRQDPGLGLRLIYFSYDVKMKEKGDIPEGYSVSREKKERFSLILESASTNQTSMYLCASSSEPGQGSLEQYFGPGTRLTVT.

The J gene is TRBJ2-1, the V gene TRBV30, with 12 bases that match TRBD2. CDR1 and CDR2 (germline): GTSNPN, SVGIG (reference sequence). The CDR3 is 15 residues long. J lost 5 bases, V lost 2 bases, and 4 bases had no gene match. CDR3 nucleotide sequence: TGTGCCTGGAGTCGACTAGCGGGGGTTAACAATGAGCAGTTCTTC. Translated: CAWSRLAGVNNEQFF.

V is TRBV5-1 and J is TRBJ1-4; D gene uncertain. V lost 1 base and J 8 bases, leaving 12 bases between the germline ends. Germline assignment: CDR1 SGHRS and CDR2 YFSETQ. The CDR3 has 14 amino acids. CDR3 bases: TGCGCCAGCAGCTTGCCCGGGGTCGGGGAAAAACTGTTTTTT. This codes for CASSLPGVGEKLFF.

The table lists this clone with a few counts. The CDR3 coding sequence is TGTGCCAGCAGCCCGTGGACTAGCGCCTACAATGAGCAGTTCTTC. It translates to CASSPWTSAYNEQFF. The chain uses TRBV7-3 and TRBJ2-1; 9 nucleotides agree with TRBD2. Germline V gene lookup returns CDR1 SGHTA and CDR2 FQGTGA. Germline trimming cut 5 bases from V and 2 bases from J; bases unmatched to any gene: 4. CDR3 size: 15 residues.

The CDR3 DNA is TGTGCCTGGAGTGTACTGGGACAGGGGGCATCCTACGAGCAGTACTTC. It specifies CAWSVLGQGASYEQYF. The gene calls are TRBV30 and TRBJ2-7, with 12 bases aligning to TRBD1. Germline CDR1 is GTSNPN and CDR2 is SVGIG (reference sequence). V dropped 0 bases and J dropped 1; count of bases not matched to a gene: 4. The CDR3 length is 16 residues.

The chain uses TRBV9 and TRBJ2-1, with a weak D call TRBD2 (7 bases). Looked up from germline, CDR1 is SGDLS and CDR2 is YYNGEE. CDR3 size: 16 residues. The V gene lost 3 bases and the J gene lost 0 bases, with 13 bases spanning the gap. The CDR3 spells CASSERGGFSYNEQFF. The DNA of the CDR3 is TGTGCCAGCAGCGAGAGGGGGGGATTCTCCTACAATGAGCAGTTCTTC.

The rearrangement uses TRBV2 and TRBJ2-7; the match to TRBD1 covers 9 bases. Germline-derived CDR1 and CDR2 are SNHLY and FYNNEI. The CDR3 has 12 amino acids. CDR3 nucleotide sequence: TGTGCAGCCGACAGGGGGACCTACGAGCAGTACTTC. This encodes CAADRGTYEQYF.

V gene TRBV7-6 combines with J gene TRBJ1-1; the D gene is possibly TRBD1 (6 bases). With 5 bases removed from V and 4 bases from J, the gap between germline ends came to 14 bases. The CDR3 contains 14 residues. Germline-derived CDR1 and CDR2 are SGHVS and FNYEAQ. The CDR3 is CASSHGQPGTEAFF. In DNA form, the CDR3 reads TGTGCCAGCAGCCACGGACAGCCAGGCACTGAAGCTTTCTTT. Variable domain in full (rest from reference TRBV7-6 and TRBJ1-1): GAGVSQSPRYKVTKRGQDVALRCDPISGHVSLYWYRQALGQGPEFLTYFNYEAQQDKSGLPNDRFSAERPEGSISTLTIQRTEQRDSAMYRCASSHGQPGTEAFFGQGTRLTVV.

This chain links TRBV5-8 with TRBJ2-3; TRBD2 agrees at 8 bases. J gave up 1 base and V 6 bases, and 4 bases lay outside the gene matches. The length of the CDR3 is 14 residues. The germline gives CDR1 SGHTS, CDR2 YDEGEE. The CDR3 is CASNTGGGTDTQYF. In DNA form, the CDR3 reads TGTGCCAGCAACACCGGGGGGGGCACAGATACGCAGTATTTT.

The CDR3 loop reads CAISKEGSTDTQYF. Here the CDR3 DNA reads TGTGCCATCAGTAAGGAGGGTAGCACAGATACGCAGTATTTT. V is TRBV10-3 and J is TRBJ2-3; the D gene is possibly TRBD2 (6 bases). Looked up from germline, CDR1 is ENHRY and CDR2 is SYGVKD. The CDR3 length is 14 residues. V was shortened by 5 bases and J by 0 bases, with 9 bases between the two germline ends.

This clone was seen only once. The chain couples TRBV4-1 to TRBJ1-5; 7 bases map to TRBD1. This CDR3 is 16 amino acids long. CDR1 is MGHRA and CDR2 is YSYEKL in the germline V gene. After removal of 3 bases from V and 3 bases from J, the junction contained 8 bases not matched to a gene. The CDR3 DNA sequence: TGCGCCAGCAGCCATCTATGGCAGGGGGTCAATCAGCCCCAGCATTTT. This codes for CASSHLWQGVNQPQHF.

V gene TRBV9 combines with J gene TRBJ2-1; a weak D match, TRBD2 (6 bases). Per the germline V gene, CDR1 is SGDLS and CDR2 is YYNGEE. The CDR3 consists of 16 residues. The V gene lost 0 bases and the J gene lost 0 bases, with 10 bases spanning the gap. The CDR3 is CASSVVVRGSYNEQFF. The CDR3 bases are TGTGCCAGCAGCGTAGTGGTGCGGGGCTCCTACAATGAGCAGTTCTTC.

This chain connects TRBV29-1 to TRBJ2-7; D is unresolved. The CDR3 sequence is 11 residues long. V was pared by 4 bases and J by 1 base, with 5 bases between. Germline values: CDR1 SQVTM, CDR2 ANQGSEA. The CDR3, as DNA: TGCAGCGTTGTCTTTTCCTACGAGCAGTACTTC. The encoded protein is CSVVFSYEQYF.

This clone was seen more than once but under ten times. J is TRBJ2-5 and V is TRBV5-6; TRBD2 aligns across 7 bases. J was trimmed by 0 bases and V by 0 bases; bases with no gene match: 11. Germline V gives CDR1 SGHDT, CDR2 YYEEEE. The CDR3 sequence is 18 residues long. This CDR3 reads CASSLGLLGGGNQETQYF. The CDR3 nucleotides are TGTGCCAGCAGCTTGGGACTCTTGGGGGGGGGTAACCAAGAGACCCAGTACTTC. The variable domain in full, completed from reference TRBV5-6 and TRBJ2-5, reads DAGVTQSPTHLIKTRGQQVTLRCSPKSGHDTVSWYQQALGQGPQFIFQYYEEEERQRGNFPDRFSGHQFPNYSSELNVNALLLGDSALYLCASSLGLLGGGNQETQYFGPGTRLLVL.

This clone was detected only a few times. This chain uses TRBV7-9 with TRBJ2-1; 7 bases match TRBD1. The CDR3 loop spans 11 amino acids. Germline CDR1 is SEHNR and CDR2 is FQNEAQ (reference sequence). The CDR3 DNA is TGTTCCATACAGGGGAATAATGAGCAGTTCTTC. This sequence encodes CSIQGNNEQFF.

The chain couples TRBV27 to TRBJ1-2; 7 bases agree with TRBD1. This CDR3 has 12 amino acids. Trimming took 6 bases from V and 8 from J; bases not matched to a gene: 6. Per the germline V gene, CDR1 is MNHEY and CDR2 is SMNVEV (reference sequence). The CDR3: CASRSTGHGYTF. The CDR3 DNA is TGTGCCAGCAGATCGACAGGGCACGGCTACACCTTC.

The chain's CDR3 is CASSSQTSEQDTQYF. The CDR3 nucleotides read TGCGCCAGCAGCTCCCAGACTAGCGAACAGGATACGCAGTATTTT. This rearrangement joins TRBV5-1 to TRBJ2-3; 8 bases align to TRBD2. V shed 3 bases and J 6 bases; nucleotides not matched to a gene: 9. The CDR3 is 15 residues long. Germline CDR1 is SGHRS and CDR2 is YFSETQ.

The rearrangement joins TRBV7-3 to TRBJ2-7; D is possibly TRBD2 (5 bases). There are 14 residues in the CDR3. CDR1 is SGHTA, CDR2 FQGTGA, per germline. Trimming took off 3 bases at V and 3 bases at J, with 12 bases between the two ends. In DNA form, the CDR3 reads TGTGCCAGCAGCTTTGGCGGAGGCAACTACGAGCAGTACTTC. Protein sequence: CASSFGGGNYEQYF.

V is TRBV30 and J is TRBJ2-7; the D is unclear. Germline loops: CDR1 GTSNPN, CDR2 SVGIG (reference sequence). Trimming stripped 0 bases from V and 4 bases from J, with 7 bases between. The CDR3 runs 12 residues. The CDR3 DNA reads as TGTGCCTGGAGTGTAATCGGTTACGAGCAGTACTTC. As protein: CAWSVIGYEQYF.

The rearrangement uses TRBV18 and TRBJ2-7; 9 nucleotides agree with TRBD2. The germline V gene has CDR1 KGHSH and CDR2 LQKENI. The CDR3 length is 15 residues. The junction had 7 bases not matched to a gene; V was cut back by 1 base and J by 6 bases. The CDR3: CASSPRASGKGEQYF. In DNA, the CDR3 is TGTGCCAGCTCACCACGGGCTAGCGGGAAAGGCGAGCAGTACTTC.